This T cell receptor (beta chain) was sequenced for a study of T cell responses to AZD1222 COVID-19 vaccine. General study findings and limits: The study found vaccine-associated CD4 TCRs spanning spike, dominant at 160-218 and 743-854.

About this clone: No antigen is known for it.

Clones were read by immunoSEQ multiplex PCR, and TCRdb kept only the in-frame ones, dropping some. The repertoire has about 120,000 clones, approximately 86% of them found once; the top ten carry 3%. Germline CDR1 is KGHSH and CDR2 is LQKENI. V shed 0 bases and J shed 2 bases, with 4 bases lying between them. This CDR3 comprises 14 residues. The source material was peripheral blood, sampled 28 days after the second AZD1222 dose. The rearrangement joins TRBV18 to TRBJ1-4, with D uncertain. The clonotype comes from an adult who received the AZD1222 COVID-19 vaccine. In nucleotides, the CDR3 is TGTGCCAGCTCACCACCCAGCACTAATGAAAAACTGTTTTTT. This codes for CASSPPSTNEKLFF.